The clone carrying this T cell receptor (beta chain) was seen a single time. The CDR3 spans 17 residues. CDR1 and CDR2 (germline): SGHDT, YYEEEE. V trimming: 2 bases; J trimming: 1 base; junction bases outside the gene matches: 6. Participants, about 18 to 95 years old, spanned fewer than 30 US areas. Participants' own reports of clinical history determined their cohort assignment. Sequencing used immunoSEQ multiplex PCR; TCRdb keeps in-frame clones, though not all of them. The sample contains under 200,000 clones, approximately 85% of which appear only once. This specimen comes from a study of blood T cell repertoires in COVID-19. Looking at the study overall: COVID-19 samples collected from the United States, Italy and Spain covered acute and convalescent phases. Nucleic acid was either cDNA or gDNA, and it came from T cells, B-cell-depleted T cells, or PBMCs.

Material: PBMCs or T cells enriched from blood (not recorded which). The sequence derives from a man aged 35 to 55 with acute COVID-19. The V and J genes are TRBV5-6 and TRBJ2-5, with TRBD2 matching over 12 bases. CDR3 residues: CASSFRTSGTRQETQYF. In DNA form, the CDR3 reads TGTGCCAGCAGCTTTCGGACTAGCGGGACCCGCCAAGAGACCCAGTACTTC.